The rows below give T cell receptor beta chains drawn from one sample of a study of CD8+CD57+ T cells in acquired aplastic anemia. TCRdb reprocessed the reads via MiXCR and lists one record per CDR3 protein. This sample has around 200,000 distinct CDR3 sequences; around 47% occur once, and the top ten carry 8% to 10%. The source material was sorted CD4+, CD8+, or CD8+CD57+ T cells (not recorded which) from PBMCs. The receptors shown here come from a human donor with aplastic anemia. CDR3s include the opening cysteine and the closing phenylalanine or tryptophan. A D gene is named only where the DNA matches it firmly. Not every row has a clone size; where given, it reads once, few, many or a size class.

D | size | J | V | DNA | CDR3
NA | many | TRBJ1-2 | TRBV6-5 | TGTGCCAGCAGTTACTTTGGGGAGGGTGGCTACACCTTC | CASSYFGEGGYTF
NA | NA | TRBJ2-4 | TRBV19 | TGTGCCAGTAGTATGGGTTCAAGCAATCAGTACTTC | CASSMGSSNQYF
NA | NA | TRBJ2-7 | TRBV30 | TGTGCCTGGAGTGCGTCGTACGAGCAGTACTTC | CAWSASYEQYF
NA | once | TRBJ1-1 | TRBV5-4 | TGTGCCAGCGGCTCAGGGGCAACTGAAGCTTTCTTT | CASGSGATEAFF
NA | NA | TRBJ1-4 | TRBV19 | TGTGCCAGTAGTGATCGCCGCTTGGGGGATGAAAAACTGTTTTTT | CASSDRRLGDEKLFF
TRBD2 | NA | TRBJ2-5 | TRBV29-1 | TGCAGCGTTGAATGGGCGGGAGACAAAGAGACCCAGTACTTC | CSVEWAGDKETQYF
TRBD1 | NA | TRBJ1-2 | TRBV24-1 | TGTGCCACCAGTGGACAGGGGCTTGGCTACACCTTC | CATSGQGLGYTF
NA | NA | TRBJ1-6 | TRBV4-3 | TGCGCCAGCAGCCAAGTGATGAATTCACCCCTCCACTTT | CASSQVMNSPLHF
NA | NA | TRBJ1-2 | TRBV25-1 | TGTGCCAGCAGTGCCCACGGAAACTATGGCTACACCTTC | CASSAHGNYGYTF
NA | many | TRBJ2-5 | TRBV7-3 | TGTGCCAGCAGCTTCGGCCAGAGGGAGACCCAGTACTTC | CASSFGQRETQYF
NA | NA | TRBJ1-5 | TRBV24-1 | TGTGCCACCAGTGATTCCCGTTATCAGCCCCAGCATTTT | CATSDSRYQPQHF
NA | NA | TRBJ1-1 | TRBV7-2 | TGTGCCAGCAGCCTAGGGGGGACGGGCACTGAAGCTTTCTTT | CASSLGGTGTEAFF
NA | few | TRBJ2-5 | TRBV25-1 | TGTGCCAGCAGCGCTGGTTTAGGAGAGACCCAGTACTTC | CASSAGLGETQYF
NA | many | TRBJ1-2 | TRBV20-1 | TGCAGTGCGAGCCGCCTACAGGGCCATGGCTACACCTTC | CSASRLQGHGYTF
NA | many | TRBJ1-3 | TRBV9 | TGTGCCAGCAGCGGATCCGGGACATCTGGAAACACCATATATTTT | CASSGSGTSGNTIYF
NA | few | TRBJ2-7 | TRBV7-8 | TGTGCCAGCAGACTAGGGGGGACCTACGAGCAGTACTTC | CASRLGGTYEQYF